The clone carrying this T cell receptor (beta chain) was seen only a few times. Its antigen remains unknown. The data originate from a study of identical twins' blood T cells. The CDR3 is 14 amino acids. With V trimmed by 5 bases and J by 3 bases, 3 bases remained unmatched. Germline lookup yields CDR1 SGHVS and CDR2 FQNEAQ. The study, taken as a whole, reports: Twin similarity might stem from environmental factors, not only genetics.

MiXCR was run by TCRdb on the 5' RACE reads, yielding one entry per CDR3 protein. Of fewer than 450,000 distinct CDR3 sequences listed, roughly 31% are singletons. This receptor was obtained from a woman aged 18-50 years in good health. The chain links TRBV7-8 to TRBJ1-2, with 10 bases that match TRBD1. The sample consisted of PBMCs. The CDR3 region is CASSRGQGDYGYTF. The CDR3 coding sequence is TGTGCCAGCAGCCGAGGACAGGGGGACTATGGCTACACCTTC.